Following are 29 T cell receptor beta chains from one sample sequenced in a study of OX40 agonist ivuxolimab in advanced cancers. Sequenced by immunoSEQ multiplex PCR; TCRdb stores in-frame clones only, minus some. The data contain some 37,000 clones, less than 85% of them seen just once; the ten biggest clones take up 1.8%. This specimen consisted of CD4+ or CD8+ T cells sorted from blood, obtained in a trial of the OX40 agonist ivuxolimab. These receptors came from an adult with an advanced solid tumor such as melanoma, head and neck, liver or kidney cancer.

The chain links TRBV5-6 to TRBJ2-7; D not resolved. Germline V lookup: CDR1 SGHDT, CDR2 YYEEEE. Between the trimmed V and J ends, which lost 1 base and 6 bases, there was a span of 5 bases. The CDR3 runs to 11 residues. For the CDR3, the DNA is TGTGCCAGCAGCTTGTCTTTCGAGCAGTACTTC. Residues: CASSLSFEQYF.

This rearrangement joins TRBV7-8 to TRBJ2-7; D is uncertain. The germline V gene has CDR1 SGHVS and CDR2 FQNEAQ. Trimming left V 2 bases short and J 4 bases short, with 6 bases between. The CDR3 totals 12 residues. The CDR3 DNA is TGTGCCAGCAGCTTAACCTCATACGAGCAGTACTTC. This translates into CASSLTSYEQYF.

The chain couples TRBV18 to TRBJ2-4, with D possibly TRBD2 on 5 matching bases. Trimming removed 6 bases from V and 3 bases from J, with 12 bases in between. CDR1 and CDR2 from the germline V gene are KGHSH and LQKENI. The CDR3 is 14 amino acids. The CDR3 coding sequence is TGTGCCAGCTCGCCTTCCGGGGACAAAAACATTCAGTACTTC. Its protein is CASSPSGDKNIQYF. The whole variable domain, filled in from reference TRBV18 and TRBJ2-4, reads NAGVMQNPRHLVRRRGQEARLRCSPMKGHSHVYWYRQLPEEGLKFMVYLQKENIIDESGMPKERFSAEFPKEGPSILRIQQVVRGDSAAYFCASSPSGDKNIQYFGAGTRLSVL.

The chain carries TRBV5-5 and TRBJ1-2; D is uncertain. V lost 0 bases to trimming and J lost 4 bases, with 10 bases between them. Germline assignment: CDR1 SGHKS and CDR2 YYEKEE (reference sequence). This CDR3 comprises 14 residues. For the CDR3, the DNA is TGTGCCAGCAGCTTGGGGGCCGGAGCCTATGGCTACACCTTC. This sequence encodes CASSLGAGAYGYTF.

The chain joins TRBV5-1 to TRBJ1-3; the D is unclear. The germline gives CDR1 SGHRS, CDR2 YFSETQ. The V end was cut by 0 bases, the J end by 0 bases, with 7 bases between. The CDR3 is 15 amino acids. The CDR3: CASSLGGDSGNTIYF. The CDR3 DNA follows: TGCGCCAGCAGCTTGGGAGGTGACTCTGGAAACACCATATATTTT.

V gene TRBV6-5 combines with J gene TRBJ2-7; tentatively, D is TRBD1 or TRBD2 (5 bases each). The ends were cut back, 0 bases at V and 6 bases at J, with 15 bases in the middle. The CDR3 extends over 15 amino acids. Germline CDR1 is MNHEY and CDR2 is SVGAGI. This chain's CDR3 is CASSYSRGGMGEQYF. The CDR3 DNA reads TGTGCCAGCAGTTACTCGAGGGGTGGTATGGGCGAGCAGTACTTC.

The rearrangement uses TRBV28 and TRBJ1-2; tentative D call: TRBD1 (5 bases). V gave up 2 bases and J gave up 7 bases, with 14 bases separating them. The CDR3 totals 14 residues. From germline, CDR1 is MDHEN and CDR2 SYDVKM. The DNA of the CDR3 is TGTGCCAGCAGTTTACGGGGACTTGAGGGTGGCTACACCTTC. Translating it yields CASSLRGLEGGYTF.

The V call is TRBV29-1, the J call TRBJ2-1, with D hard to call. This CDR3 is built from 14 residues. Germline V gene sequence: CDR1 SQVTM, CDR2 ANQGSEA. The germline V and J ends were trimmed by 3 bases and 5 bases, with 14 bases remaining between them. The CDR3 nucleotides are TGCAGCGTTGAGTTGGCCAGCCGGGACAATGAGCAGTTCTTC. Residues: CSVELASRDNEQFF.

The V call is TRBV11-2, the J call TRBJ1-2; the D gene is possibly TRBD1 (6 bases). CDR1 is SGHAT and CDR2 is FQNNGV in the germline V gene. The CDR3 is 13 residues long. V was trimmed by 4 bases and J by 8 bases, leaving 14 bases between them. In nucleotides, the CDR3 is TGTGCCAGCAGCTCCTCCACAGGGATGGGCTACACCTTC. This gives the protein CASSSSTGMGYTF.

Points on this clone: The germline gene is not matched at one end of the junction; a read error may be the cause. This chain connects TRBV5-8 to TRBJ2-5; TRBD2 aligns across 7 bases. Germline V gene lookup returns CDR1 SGHTS and CDR2 YDEGEE. There are 16 residues in the CDR3. The CDR3 DNA follows: TGTGCCAGCAGCGCCCAGGGAGGGTTTAGCCAAGAGACCCGGTACTTC. It codes for CASSAQGGFSQETRYF.

The chain combines TRBV6-6 with TRBJ1-6; TRBD1 is a possible D gene (5 bases). With 6 bases removed from V and 10 bases from J, the gap between germline ends came to 13 bases. The germline V gene encodes CDR1 MNHNY and CDR2 SVGAGI (reference sequence). The CDR3 totals 13 residues. The CDR3 nucleotides are TGTGCCAGCAGCTCCCTGGACACCTCACCCCTCCACTTT. Its translation is CASSSLDTSPLHF.

This clone was counted only a few times. The CDR3 is CASSPAGGSTYEQYF. The CDR3 region has the DNA TGCGCCAGCAGCCCGGCCGGGGGCTCAACGTACGAGCAGTACTTC. The rearrangement uses TRBV5-1 and TRBJ2-7; D could derive from TRBD1 or TRBD2 (6 bases each). Trimming stripped 4 bases from V and 4 bases from J, with 18 bases between. The length of the CDR3 is 15 residues. CDR1 is SGHRS and CDR2 is YFSETQ in the germline V gene.

J is TRBJ1-3 and V is TRBV5-1; the match to TRBD1 covers 11 bases. The V segment lost 3 bases and the J segment 6 bases; nucleotides outside the gene matches: 8. CDR1 is SGHRS and CDR2 is YFSETQ in the germline V gene. The CDR3 consists of 16 residues. The CDR3 spells CASSYGTGGGQNTIYF. CDR3 bases: TGCGCCAGCAGCTATGGGACAGGGGGTGGACAAAACACCATATATTTT. The whole variable domain, filled in from reference TRBV5-1 and TRBJ1-3, reads KAGVTQTPRYLIKTRGQQVTLSCSPISGHRSVSWYQQTPGQGLQFLFEYFSETQRNKGNFPGRFSGRQFSNSRSEMNVSTLELGDSALYLCASSYGTGGGQNTIYFGEGSWLTVV.

The genes are TRBV19 and TRBJ1-5, with a weak D call TRBD1 (5 bases). CDR3 length: 13 residues. V lost 4 bases, J lost 9 bases, and 13 bases lay in between. CDR1 is LNHDA, CDR2 SQIVND, per germline (reference sequence). CDR3 sequence: CASSKTDPRPQHF. In DNA, the CDR3 is TGTGCCAGTAGTAAGACAGACCCGCGGCCCCAGCATTTT.

The chain is built from TRBV5-1 and TRBJ1-1; the D is unclear. The CDR3 runs to 13 residues. The germline gives CDR1 SGHRS, CDR2 YFSETQ. Trimming left V 4 bases short and J 8 bases short, with 15 bases between. CDR3 bases: TGCGCCAGCAGCCCCACGGGCCTCGCGGAAGCTTTCTTT. Its translation is CASSPTGLAEAFF.

J is TRBJ2-1 and V is TRBV7-9, with 7 bases that match TRBD2. V dropped 10 bases and J dropped 4; count of bases not matched to a gene: 7. The CDR3 extends over 13 amino acids. Germline CDR1 is SEHNR and CDR2 is FQNEAQ (reference sequence). The CDR3 sequence is CATSSGIYNEQFF. For the CDR3, the DNA is TGTGCCACCTCGAGCGGGATTTACAATGAGCAGTTCTTC.

This chain connects TRBV4-3 to TRBJ1-2; D is undetermined. The germline CDR1 and CDR2 sequences are LGHNA and YSLEER. CDR3 size: 12 residues. V was pared by 4 bases and J by 3 bases, with 6 bases between. The CDR3 region has the DNA TGCGCCAGCAGCCGGGGAGACTATGGCTACACCTTC. The encoded protein is CASSRGDYGYTF.

The gene calls are TRBV9 and TRBJ2-3; D ambiguous. In germline, CDR1 is SGDLS, CDR2 YYNGEE. Trimming shortened V by 0 bases and J by 0 bases, and 11 bases separated the two germline ends. The CDR3 runs 16 residues. DNA of the CDR3: TGTGCCAGCAGCGTAGCCCCCAGCCCTAGCACAGATACGCAGTATTTT. Encoded protein: CASSVAPSPSTDTQYF.

The chain joins TRBV6-5 to TRBJ2-4, with D possibly TRBD2 on 7 matching bases. CDR3 length equals 13 residues. In germline, CDR1 is MNHEY, CDR2 SVGAGI. The germline V and J ends were trimmed by 6 bases and 7 bases, with 13 bases remaining between them. CDR3 loop: CASRWGGENIQYF. CDR3 DNA sequence: TGTGCCAGCAGGTGGGGGGGCGAGAACATTCAGTACTTC.

J is TRBJ1-2 and V is TRBV18, with unresolved D. The CDR3 covers 12 residues. Germline V gene data show CDR1 as KGHSH and CDR2 as LQKENI. Trimming took 3 bases from V and 7 from J, leaving 9 bases between them. The CDR3 region has the DNA TGTGCCAGCTCACCGGGTAGCTCTGGCTACACCTTC. This codes for CASSPGSSGYTF.

The chain uses TRBV9 and TRBJ2-5; D is unclear. The J call is in doubt because the DNA end fits TRBJ2-7 better. There are 14 residues in the CDR3. Germline-derived CDR1 and CDR2 are SGDLS and YYNGEE. This CDR3 reads CASSVGSSAGEQYF. CDR3 in DNA: TGTGCCAGCAGCGTAGGCAGCTCTGCAGGCGAGCAGTACTTC.

This rearrangement joins TRBV5-1 to TRBJ1-6; TRBD1 is a possible D gene (5 bases). With 5 bases removed from V and 10 bases from J, the gap between germline ends came to 13 bases. Germline V gene sequence: CDR1 SGHRS, CDR2 YFSETQ. CDR3 length equals 13 residues. The CDR3 loop reads CASRLTGESPLHF. The DNA for the CDR3 is TGCGCCAGCAGGTTGACGGGGGAGTCACCCCTCCACTTT.

The rearrangement links TRBV7-2 to TRBJ1-4, with D perhaps matching TRBD1 (5 bases). Germline CDR1 SGHTA, CDR2 FQGNSA. The CDR3 has 15 residues. V lost 2 bases and J lost 4, with 11 bases in between. CDR3 loop: CASSLRGQINEKLFF. DNA for the CDR3: TGTGCCAGCAGCTTAAGGGGTCAGATTAATGAAAAACTGTTTTTT.

This clone showed up just once. The chain uses TRBV19 and TRBJ1-5; 8 nucleotides agree with TRBD1. This CDR3 is built from 14 residues. CDR1 and CDR2 from the germline V gene are LNHDA and SQIVND (reference sequence). The ends lost 5 bases at V and 7 bases at J; junction bases unmatched: 7. The CDR3 region is CASSDRQGPQPQHF. CDR3 sequence (DNA): TGTGCCAGTAGTGACCGACAGGGGCCACAGCCCCAGCATTTT.

The rearrangement links TRBV27 to TRBJ1-1; a possible D gene is TRBD1 (6 bases). The V gene lost 3 bases and the J gene lost 4 bases, with 12 bases spanning the gap. Germline CDR1 MNHEY, CDR2 SMNVEV (reference sequence). The CDR3 contains 14 residues. This CDR3 reads CASSFYRGATEAFF. In nucleotides, the CDR3 is TGTGCCAGCAGTTTTTATAGGGGGGCCACTGAAGCTTTCTTT.

This chain connects TRBV4-3 to TRBJ2-3, with D unclear. The V gene's germline CDR1 is LGHNA and CDR2 YSLEER. This CDR3 has 12 amino acids. V shed 4 bases and J shed 2 bases, with 4 bases lying between them. The CDR3 DNA is TGCGCCAGCAGCCTCACCACAGATACGCAGTATTTT. Its protein product is CASSLTTDTQYF.

This clone was seen a few times. The chain carries TRBV6-5 and TRBJ1-2; TRBD1 is a possible D gene (6 bases). The CDR3 spans 14 residues. CDR1 is MNHEY, CDR2 SVGAGI, per germline. Trimming removed 2 bases at V and 0 bases at J, with 7 bases between. The CDR3 protein is CASSYGQTNYGYTF. In DNA form, the CDR3 reads TGTGCCAGCAGTTACGGACAGACTAACTATGGCTACACCTTC.

This clone is a singleton in its sample. The chain joins TRBV6-7 to TRBJ2-1; D gene uncertain. TRBV6-7 is an ORF; its function is uncertain. This CDR3 spans 15 amino acids. V lost 2 bases to trimming and J lost 6 bases, with 14 bases between them. The CDR3 region is CASSYPRTFCNEQFF. The CDR3 bases are TGTGCCAGCAGTTACCCAAGAACTTTCTGCAATGAGCAGTTCTTC.

The rearrangement links TRBV6-6 to TRBJ2-7; D possibly corresponds to TRBD2 (7 bases). The CDR3 extends over 15 amino acids. Germline V gene data show CDR1 as MNHNY and CDR2 as SVGAGI (reference sequence). Trimming removed 6 bases from V and 5 bases from J, with 20 bases in between. CDR3 loop: CASRPKTGREDEQYF. The CDR3 DNA follows: TGTGCCAGCAGACCAAAGACAGGCCGGGAGGACGAGCAGTACTTC.